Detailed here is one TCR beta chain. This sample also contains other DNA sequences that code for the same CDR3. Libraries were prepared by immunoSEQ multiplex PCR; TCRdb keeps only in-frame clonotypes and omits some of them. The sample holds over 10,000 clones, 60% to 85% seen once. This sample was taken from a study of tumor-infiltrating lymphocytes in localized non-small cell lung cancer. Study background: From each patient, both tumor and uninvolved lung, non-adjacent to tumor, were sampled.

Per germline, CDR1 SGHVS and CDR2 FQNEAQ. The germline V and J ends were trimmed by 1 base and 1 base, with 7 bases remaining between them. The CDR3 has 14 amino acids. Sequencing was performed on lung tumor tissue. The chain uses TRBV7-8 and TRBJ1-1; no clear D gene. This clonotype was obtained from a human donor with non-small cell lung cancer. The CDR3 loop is CASSLGEWNTEAFF. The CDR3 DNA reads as TGTGCCAGCAGCTTAGGAGAATGGAACACTGAAGCTTTCTTT.